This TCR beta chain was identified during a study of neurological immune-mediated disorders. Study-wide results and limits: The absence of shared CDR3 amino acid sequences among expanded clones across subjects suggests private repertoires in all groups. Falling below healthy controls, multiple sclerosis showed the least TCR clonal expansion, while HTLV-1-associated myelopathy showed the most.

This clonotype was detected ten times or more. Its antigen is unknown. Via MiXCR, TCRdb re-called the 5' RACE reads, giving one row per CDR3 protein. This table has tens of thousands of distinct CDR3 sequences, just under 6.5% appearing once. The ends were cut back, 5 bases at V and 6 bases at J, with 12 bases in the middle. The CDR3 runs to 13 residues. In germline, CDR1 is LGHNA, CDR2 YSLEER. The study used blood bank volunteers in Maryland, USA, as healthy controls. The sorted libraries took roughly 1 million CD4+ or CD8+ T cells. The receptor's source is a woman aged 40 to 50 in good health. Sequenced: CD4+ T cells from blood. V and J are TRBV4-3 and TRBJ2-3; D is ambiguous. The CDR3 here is CASSSLGLDTQYF. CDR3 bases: TGCGCCAGCAGCTCCTTAGGGTTGGATACGCAGTATTTT.